This T cell receptor (beta chain) was sequenced in a study of spatial heterogeneity in lung cancer. Study as a whole: Alpha-chain sequences were detected in numbers that were consistently lower than beta-chain sequences. Mean representation of each unique TCR and UMI combination in the raw reads exceeded 8.5 occurrences.

TCRdb itself ran the 5' RACE reads through MiXCR, one entry per CDR3 protein. This table has roughly 48,000 distinct CDR3 sequences, approximately 5.7% appearing once. Specified time point: sample taken at primary tumor resection. In this sample, this clonotype turned up many times. Source: PBMCs, taken at surgery. The clonotype was recovered from a male donor with early-stage non-small cell lung cancer.

CDR3 DNA: TGCGCCAGCAGCTTGCGACTGGGTAATGAGCAGTTCTTC. This gives the protein CASSLRLGNEQFF. This rearrangement joins TRBV5-1 to TRBJ2-1; D is uncertain. The V end was cut by 1 base, the J end by 7 bases, with 9 bases between. CDR1 is SGHRS and CDR2 is YFSETQ in the germline V gene. The CDR3 runs 13 residues.